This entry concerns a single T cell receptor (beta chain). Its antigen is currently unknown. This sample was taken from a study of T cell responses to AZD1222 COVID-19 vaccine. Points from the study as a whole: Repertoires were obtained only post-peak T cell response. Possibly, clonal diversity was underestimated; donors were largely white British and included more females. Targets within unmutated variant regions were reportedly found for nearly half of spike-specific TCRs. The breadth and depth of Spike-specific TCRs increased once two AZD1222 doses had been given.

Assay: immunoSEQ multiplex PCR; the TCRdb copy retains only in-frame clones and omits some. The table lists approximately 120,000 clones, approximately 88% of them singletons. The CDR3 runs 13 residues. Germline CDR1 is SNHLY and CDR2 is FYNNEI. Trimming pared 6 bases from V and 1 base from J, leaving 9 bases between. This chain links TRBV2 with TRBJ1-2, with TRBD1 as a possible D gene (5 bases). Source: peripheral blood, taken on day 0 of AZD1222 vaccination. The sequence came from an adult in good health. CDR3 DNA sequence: TGTGCCAGCAGGTTACAGGATAACTATGGCTACACCTTC. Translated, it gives CASRLQDNYGYTF. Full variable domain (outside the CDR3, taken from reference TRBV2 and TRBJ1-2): EPEVTQTPSHQVTQMGQEVILRCVPISNHLYFYWYRQILGQKVEFLVSFYNNEISEKSEIFDDQFSVERPDGSNFTLKIRSTKLEDSAMYFCASRLQDNYGYTFGSGTRLTVV.